This T cell receptor (beta chain) was obtained from a study of T cell changes during pregnancy in multiple sclerosis. Germline CDR1 is MGHRA and CDR2 is YSYEKL. The CDR3 extends over 17 amino acids. V lost 1 base and J lost 7, with 20 bases in between. Method: immunoSEQ multiplex PCR; TCRdb's copy keeps in-frame clones and lacks some. The sample lists about 33,000 clones, about 91% occurring once. The sample was CD4+ T cells from peripheral blood mononuclear cells, taken in the third trimester of pregnancy. This sequence originates from a female donor in good health, enrolled as a control in a pregnancy study. The V gene is TRBV4-1, the J gene TRBJ2-1, with D perhaps matching TRBD2 (6 bases). Here the CDR3 reads CASSQVLTGLPGNEQFF. CDR3 bases: TGCGCCAGCAGCCAAGTCCTGACGGGACTTCCCGGGAATGAGCAGTTCTTC.